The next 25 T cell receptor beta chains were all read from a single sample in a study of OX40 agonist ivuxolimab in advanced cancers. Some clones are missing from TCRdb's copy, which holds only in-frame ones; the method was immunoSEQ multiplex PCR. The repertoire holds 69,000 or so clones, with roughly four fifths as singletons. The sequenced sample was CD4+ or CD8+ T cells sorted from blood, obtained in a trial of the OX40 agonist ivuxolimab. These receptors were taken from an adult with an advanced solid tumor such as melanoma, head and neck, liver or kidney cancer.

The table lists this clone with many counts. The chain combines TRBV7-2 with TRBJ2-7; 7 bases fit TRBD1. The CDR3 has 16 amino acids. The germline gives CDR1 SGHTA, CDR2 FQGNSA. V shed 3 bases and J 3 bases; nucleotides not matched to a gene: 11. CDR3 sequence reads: CASSLEPGGDGYEQYF. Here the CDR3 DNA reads TGTGCCAGCAGCTTGGAACCAGGGGGTGATGGCTACGAGCAGTACTTC.

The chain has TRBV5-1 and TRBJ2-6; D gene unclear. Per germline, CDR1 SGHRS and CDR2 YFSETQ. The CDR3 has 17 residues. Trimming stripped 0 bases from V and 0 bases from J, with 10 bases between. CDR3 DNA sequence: TGCGCCAGCAGCTTGGCCGGGCAGGCCTCTGGGGCCAACGTCCTGACTTTC. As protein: CASSLAGQASGANVLTF.

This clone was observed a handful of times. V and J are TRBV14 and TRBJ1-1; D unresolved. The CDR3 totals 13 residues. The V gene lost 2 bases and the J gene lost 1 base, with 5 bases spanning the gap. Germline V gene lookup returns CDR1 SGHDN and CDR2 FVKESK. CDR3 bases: TGTGCCAGCAGCCAATCTAGGAACACTGAAGCTTTCTTT. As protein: CASSQSRNTEAFF.

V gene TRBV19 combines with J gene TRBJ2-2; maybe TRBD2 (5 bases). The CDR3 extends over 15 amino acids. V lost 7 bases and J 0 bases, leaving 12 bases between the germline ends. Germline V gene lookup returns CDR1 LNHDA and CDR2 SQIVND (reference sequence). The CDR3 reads CASNPDFANTGELFF. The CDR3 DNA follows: TGTGCCAGTAACCCGGACTTCGCGAACACCGGGGAGCTGTTTTTT.

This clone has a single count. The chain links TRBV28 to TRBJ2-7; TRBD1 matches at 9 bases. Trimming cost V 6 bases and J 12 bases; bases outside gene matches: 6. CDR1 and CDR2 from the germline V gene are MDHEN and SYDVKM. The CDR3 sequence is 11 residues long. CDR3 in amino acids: CASSQQGAAYF. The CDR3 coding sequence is TGTGCCAGCAGCCAACAGGGGGCCGCGTACTTC.

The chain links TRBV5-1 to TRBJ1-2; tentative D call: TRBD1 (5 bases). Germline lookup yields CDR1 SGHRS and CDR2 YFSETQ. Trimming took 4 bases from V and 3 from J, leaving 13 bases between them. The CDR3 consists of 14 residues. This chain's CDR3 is CASSGSEGHYGYTF. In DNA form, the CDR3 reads TGCGCCAGCAGCGGCTCCGAGGGACACTATGGCTACACCTTC.

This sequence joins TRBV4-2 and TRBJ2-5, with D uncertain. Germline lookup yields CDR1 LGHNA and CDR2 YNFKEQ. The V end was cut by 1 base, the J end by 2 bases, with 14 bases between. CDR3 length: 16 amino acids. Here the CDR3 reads CASSQGAMNGQETQYF. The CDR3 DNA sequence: TGTGCCAGCAGCCAAGGGGCGATGAACGGTCAAGAGACCCAGTACTTC.

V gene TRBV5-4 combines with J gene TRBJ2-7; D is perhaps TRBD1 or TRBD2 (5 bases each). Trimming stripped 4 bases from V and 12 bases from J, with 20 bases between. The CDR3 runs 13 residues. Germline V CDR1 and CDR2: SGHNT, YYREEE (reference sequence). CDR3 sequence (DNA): TGTGCCAGCAGCCTGGGTGGGACCGCCTCCTCGTACTTC. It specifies CASSLGGTASSYF.

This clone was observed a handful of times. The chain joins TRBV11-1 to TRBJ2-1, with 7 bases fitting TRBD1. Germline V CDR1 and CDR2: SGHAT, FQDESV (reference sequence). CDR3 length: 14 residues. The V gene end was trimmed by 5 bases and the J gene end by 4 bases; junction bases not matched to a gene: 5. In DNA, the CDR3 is TGTGCCAGCAGCCCCCGGGACAGATACAATGAGCAGTTCTTC. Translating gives CASSPRDRYNEQFF.

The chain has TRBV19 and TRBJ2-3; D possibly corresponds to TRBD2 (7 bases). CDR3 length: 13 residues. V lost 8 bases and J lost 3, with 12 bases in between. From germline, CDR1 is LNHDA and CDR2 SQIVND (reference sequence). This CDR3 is CASGRGGTDTQYF. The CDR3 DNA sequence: TGTGCCAGTGGGAGGGGGGGTACAGATACGCAGTATTTT.

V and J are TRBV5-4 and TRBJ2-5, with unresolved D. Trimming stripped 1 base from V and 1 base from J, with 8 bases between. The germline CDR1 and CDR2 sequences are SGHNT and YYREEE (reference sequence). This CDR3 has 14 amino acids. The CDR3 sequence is CASSLSFVQETQYF. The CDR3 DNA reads TGTGCCAGCAGCTTGTCTTTTGTCCAAGAGACCCAGTACTTC.

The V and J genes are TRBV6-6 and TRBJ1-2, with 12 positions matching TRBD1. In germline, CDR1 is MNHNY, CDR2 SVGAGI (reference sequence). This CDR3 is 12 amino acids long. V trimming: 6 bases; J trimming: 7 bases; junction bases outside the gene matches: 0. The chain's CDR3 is CASRGQGAGYTF. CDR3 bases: TGTGCCAGCAGGGGACAGGGGGCTGGCTACACCTTC.

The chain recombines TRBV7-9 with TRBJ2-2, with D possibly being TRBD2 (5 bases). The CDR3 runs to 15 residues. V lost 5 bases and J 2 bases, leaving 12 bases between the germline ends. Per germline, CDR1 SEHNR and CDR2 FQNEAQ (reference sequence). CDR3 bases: TGTGCCAGCAGCCTTGGAGGTGCCAACACCGGGGAGCTGTTTTTT. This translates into CASSLGGANTGELFF. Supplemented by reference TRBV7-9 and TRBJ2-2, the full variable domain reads DTGVSQNPRHKITKRGQNVTFRCDPISEHNRLYWYRQTLGQGPEFLTYFQNEAQLEKSRLLSDRFSAERPKGSFSTLEIQRTEQGDSAMYLCASSLGGANTGELFFGEGSRLTVL.

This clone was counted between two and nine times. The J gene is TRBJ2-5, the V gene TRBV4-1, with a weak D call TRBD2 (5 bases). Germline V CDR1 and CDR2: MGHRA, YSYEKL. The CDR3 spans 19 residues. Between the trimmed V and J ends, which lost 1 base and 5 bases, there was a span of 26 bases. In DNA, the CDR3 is TGCGCCAGCAGCCAAGTCGGGCGAGGGAGAACAGCTACGCGGGAGACCCAGTACTTC. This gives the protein CASSQVGRGRTATRETQYF.

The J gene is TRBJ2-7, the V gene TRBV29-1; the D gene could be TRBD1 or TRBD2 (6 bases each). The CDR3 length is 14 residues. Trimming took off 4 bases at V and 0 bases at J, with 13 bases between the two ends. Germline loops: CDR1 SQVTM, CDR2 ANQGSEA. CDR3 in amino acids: CSVVGGIGSYEQYF. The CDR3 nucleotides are TGCAGCGTTGTAGGGGGGATTGGCTCCTACGAGCAGTACTTC.

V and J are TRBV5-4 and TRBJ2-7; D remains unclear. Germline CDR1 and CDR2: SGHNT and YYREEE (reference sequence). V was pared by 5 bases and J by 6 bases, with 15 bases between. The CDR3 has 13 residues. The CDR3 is CASSQPASSEQYF. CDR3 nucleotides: TGTGCCAGCAGTCAACCCGCCTCTTCCGAGCAGTACTTC.

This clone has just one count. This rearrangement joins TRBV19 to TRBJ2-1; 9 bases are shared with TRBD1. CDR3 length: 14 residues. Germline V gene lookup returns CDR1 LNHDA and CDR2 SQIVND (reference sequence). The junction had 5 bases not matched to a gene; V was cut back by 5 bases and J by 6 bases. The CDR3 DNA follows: TGTGCCAGTAGTCCGGGACAGGGCATCAATGAGCAGTTCTTC. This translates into CASSPGQGINEQFF.

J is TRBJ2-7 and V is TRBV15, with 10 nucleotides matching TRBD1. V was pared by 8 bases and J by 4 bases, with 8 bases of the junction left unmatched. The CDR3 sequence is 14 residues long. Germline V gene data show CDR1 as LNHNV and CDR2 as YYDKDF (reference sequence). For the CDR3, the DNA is TGTGCCACCGGCCGGGACAGGGGCCCTTACGAGCAGTACTTC. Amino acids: CATGRDRGPYEQYF. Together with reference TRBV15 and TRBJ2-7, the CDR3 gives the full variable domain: DAMVIQNPRYQVTQFGKPVTLSCSQTLNHNVMYWYQQKSSQAPKLLFHYYDKDFNNEADTPDNFQSRRPNTSFCFLDIRSPGLGDTAMYLCATGRDRGPYEQYFGPGTRLTVT.

CDR3 sequence reads: CSVRLGQHLDSNTGELFF. CDR3 nucleotide sequence: TGCAGCGTTCGGTTGGGGCAGCACCTCGATTCGAACACCGGGGAGCTGTTTTTT. This rearrangement joins TRBV29-1 to TRBJ2-2; maybe TRBD1 (5 bases). V lost 5 bases and J lost 0, with 22 bases in between. Looked up from germline, CDR1 is SQVTM and CDR2 is ANQGSEA. The CDR3 totals 18 residues.

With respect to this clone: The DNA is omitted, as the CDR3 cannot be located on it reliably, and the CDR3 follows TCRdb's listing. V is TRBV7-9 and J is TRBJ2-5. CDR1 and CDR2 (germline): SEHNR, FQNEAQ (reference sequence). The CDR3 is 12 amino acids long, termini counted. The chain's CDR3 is CASSFLWETQYF.

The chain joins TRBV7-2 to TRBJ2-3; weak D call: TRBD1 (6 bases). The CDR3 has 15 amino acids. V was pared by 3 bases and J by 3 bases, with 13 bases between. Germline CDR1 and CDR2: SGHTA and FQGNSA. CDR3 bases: TGTGCCAGCAGCTTGTGGGGGCCTACGACAGATACGCAGTATTTT. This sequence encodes CASSLWGPTTDTQYF.

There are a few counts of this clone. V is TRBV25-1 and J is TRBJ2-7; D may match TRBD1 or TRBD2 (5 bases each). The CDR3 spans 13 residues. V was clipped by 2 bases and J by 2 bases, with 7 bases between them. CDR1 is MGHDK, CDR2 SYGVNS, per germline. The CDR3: CASSEGGPYEQYV. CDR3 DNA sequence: TGTGCCAGCAGTGAAGGGGGTCCCTACGAGCAGTACGTC.

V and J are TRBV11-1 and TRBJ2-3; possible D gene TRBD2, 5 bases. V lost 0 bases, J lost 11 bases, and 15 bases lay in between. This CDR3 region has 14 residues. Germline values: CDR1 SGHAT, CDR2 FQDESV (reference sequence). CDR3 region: CASSLAVASLKQYF. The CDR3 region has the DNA TGTGCCAGCAGCTTAGCGGTGGCTAGCTTGAAGCAGTATTTT.

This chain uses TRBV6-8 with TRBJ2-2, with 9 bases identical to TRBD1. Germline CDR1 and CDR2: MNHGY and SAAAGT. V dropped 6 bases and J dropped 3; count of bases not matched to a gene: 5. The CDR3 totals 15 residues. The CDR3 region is CASSLRDRDTGELFF. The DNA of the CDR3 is TGTGCCAGCAGCCTCCGGGACAGGGACACCGGGGAGCTGTTTTTT.

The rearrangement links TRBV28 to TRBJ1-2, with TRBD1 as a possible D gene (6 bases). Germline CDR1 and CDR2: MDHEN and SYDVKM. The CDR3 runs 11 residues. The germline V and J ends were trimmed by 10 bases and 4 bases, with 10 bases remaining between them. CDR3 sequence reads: CATNRVYGYTF. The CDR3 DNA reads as TGTGCCACCAACAGGGTCTATGGCTACACCTTC.